This T cell receptor (beta chain) emerged from a study of T cells in Graves' hyperthyroidism and ophthalmopathy. Study results and caveats: Most thyroid clonotypes with frequency above 0.001 were detected in blood. For ophthalmopathy, model prediction preceded onset by a median 6.5 months.

The CDR3 contains 14 residues. Germline V gene sequence: CDR1 LGHDT, CDR2 YNNKEL (reference sequence). With V trimmed by 4 bases and J by 3 bases, 5 bases remained unmatched. A note on this clonotype: Its antigen is undetermined.

Ophthalmopathy cases scored 3 or more on the Clinical Activity Score and 4 or more on NOSPECS grade, with duration below 3 months. Clinicians diagnosed patients from clinical symptoms, serum thyroxine and TRAb, thyroid ultrasound and orbital computed tomography. There were TCR beta CDR3 regions amplified from RNA transcripts. The TCR CDR3 first-round RT-PCR relied on the HTBI primer set. Via MiXCR, TCRdb re-called the multiplex PCR reads, giving one row per CDR3 protein. This sample has approximately 490,000 distinct CDR3 sequences, with approximately 22% found just once. This rearrangement joins TRBV3-1 to TRBJ2-7; 8 nucleotides line up with TRBD2. The clonotype comes from a woman in her 70s with Graves' ophthalmopathy. Sequencing used blood. CDR3 loop: CASSPTSGVYEQYF. The CDR3 bases are TGTGCCAGCAGCCCTACTAGCGGAGTCTACGAGCAGTACTTC.